The present TCR beta chain was sequenced within a study of siplizumab effects on memory and regulatory T cells. V was clipped by 6 bases and J by 0 bases, with 23 bases between them. Germline V CDR1 and CDR2: SGHTA, FQGTGA. There are 18 residues in the CDR3. Libraries were prepared by immunoSEQ multiplex PCR; TCRdb keeps only in-frame clonotypes and omits some of them. The sample has 100,000 to 120,000 clones; under 95% are singletons. The chain joins TRBV7-3 to TRBJ1-2, with D unresolved. Sequenced: CD4+ T cells sorted from blood. This TCR was recovered from a human donor in good health. The CDR3 region is CASSPQPISRQTNYGYTF. CDR3 coding DNA: TGTGCCAGCAGTCCACAACCCATTTCCCGGCAGACTAACTATGGCTACACCTTC.